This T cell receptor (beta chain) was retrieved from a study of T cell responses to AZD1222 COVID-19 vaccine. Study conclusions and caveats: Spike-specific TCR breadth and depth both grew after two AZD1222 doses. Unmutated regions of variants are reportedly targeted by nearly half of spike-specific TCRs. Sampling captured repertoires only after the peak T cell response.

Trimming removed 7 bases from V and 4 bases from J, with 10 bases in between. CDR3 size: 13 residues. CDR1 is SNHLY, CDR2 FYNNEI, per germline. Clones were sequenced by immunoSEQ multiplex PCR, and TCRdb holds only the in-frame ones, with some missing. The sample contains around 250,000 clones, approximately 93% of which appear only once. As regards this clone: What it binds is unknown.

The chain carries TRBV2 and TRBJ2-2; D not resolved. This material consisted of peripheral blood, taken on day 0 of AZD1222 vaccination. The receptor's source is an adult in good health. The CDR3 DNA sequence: TGTGCCAGCACTCGAGAGGTCACCGGGGAGCTGTTTTTT. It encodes CASTREVTGELFF.